The sequence of this TCR beta chain was determined in a study of blood T cells in healthy people across ages (dated by TCRdb to 2013 to 2016). Regarding the study in general: In model experiments, template switching captured roughly one uniquely barcoded TCR beta cDNA molecule for every two T cells. To avoid experimental bias, donors of different ages were randomly spread across the sequencing lanes. To track age-related changes in TCR beta repertoire diversity, the study relied on deep sequencing normalized with unique cDNA molecular identifiers. Using the same blood draw, the study looked at two additional independent replicas of 1 million unique cDNA reads for two donors, one aged 18 to 30 and the other aged 80 or older. Four age groups were formed from the donors: young (average approximately 15 years), middle-aged (just under 40), aged (approximately 60) and long-lived (roughly 88).

Study-level results and caveats: Donor CMV infection status was unknown, potentially confounding age-related changes in expanded clonotypes. A strong correlation was found between observed TCR beta diversity and the percentage of naive T cells measured by flow cytometry. The long-lived group showed more naive CD4+ T cells, fewer expanded clones and increased TCR diversity than the aged group, suggesting age selection. Total diversity estimates from one million sequenced T cells were considered lower bounds and underestimates. Observed TCR beta diversity per million T cells fell roughly linearly with age, and a significant reduction was already apparent by age around 39. Because profiling used bulk unsorted PBMCs, naive and antigen-experienced compartments could not be compared conclusively.

Libraries were made using 5' RACE. Sequencing relied on an Illumina HiSeq 2500. A second 7 to 11 cycle PCR used a sample-barcoded 5' primer and a J-beta primer mix. A unique molecular identifier was introduced onto each TCR beta cDNA molecule by a template-switch 5' adaptor carrying 12 random nucleotides. Each sample yielded at least 2.5 million CDR3-containing paired-end reads. First-strand cDNA was synthesized from all RNA with the Mint cDNA synthesis kit, primed by a TRBC-specific oligonucleotide. After uracil-DNA glycosylase treatment, a first 18-cycle PCR used universal primers M1SS and BC2_uni_R on all cDNA. Processing in the source paper ran as follows. For normalization, 1 million high-quality reads, each with a distinct molecular identifier, were randomly selected from each sample. Reads with shared molecular identifiers were discarded instead of being binned into consensus sequences. MiTCR, set to a Q25 quality threshold and the strictest error-elimination algorithm, was used for CDR3 identification, clonotype clustering and error correction. A nonparametric unseen species model with Euler transformation was used to estimate a lower bound on total TCR beta diversity. TCRdb handled the public reads itself, with Q25 trimming in fastp and clone calling in MiXCR, and kept productive beta chains. Here each entry gathers all rows of one CDR3 protein and keeps the most common genes and DNA. These V and J calls are TCRdb output, not the study's own analysis. In all, the sample holds more than 650,000 distinct CDR3 sequences, and 22% of those were seen once. Around a fifth of the sample is taken by the ten largest.

The germline V gene provides CDR1 KGHDR and CDR2 SFDVKD. V gives up 4 bases and J gives up 5 bases, and the segment between their germline ends measures 9 bases. The CDR3 has 13 amino acids, counting the end cysteine and phenylalanine. The kept DNA is CDR3 alone, 39 bases in frame from the first base. Systemically healthy Caucasian individuals from Russia, 35 to 50 in total and aged about 6 to 95 years, were included as donors. Each donor gave roughly 11 milliliters of peripheral blood, drawn into EDTA-treated Vacutainer tubes. PBMCs were isolated by Ficoll-Paque density-gradient centrifugation, with at least 6 million obtained per sample. Total RNA was extracted from PBMCs with Trizol reagent, with at least 5 micrograms obtained per sample. Naive CD45RAhigh/CD27high T cell percentages were measured by flow cytometry on a PBMC aliquot from every donor. In the case of this clonotype: Its antigen is unknown. The sample holds no much larger clone one base away, and base qualities are not on file.

This clonotype originated in a man aged 65-85 years in good health. The sequencing sample was made of blood. The chain joins TRBV24-1 to TRBJ2-3; 5 matching bases give a weak D call of TRBD1. The bases read TGTGCCACCAGTGACCCTGACAGAGATACGCAGTATTTT. This translates into CATSDPDRDTQYF.